Each of the 30 T cell receptor beta chains below was sequenced from the same sample in a study of CD8 T cells in Susac syndrome. A quantity of 0.5 to 1 ug RNA underwent reverse transcription using random hexamers. From the immunoSEQ multiplex PCR reads, TCRdb called clonotypes with MiXCR, one entry per CDR3 protein. The top ten clones hold around 0.1% of a sample with about 240,000 distinct CDR3 sequences, 90% to 96% of them seen once. The sequencing input was CD4+ T cells from PBMCs. These receptors were collected from a human donor with Susac syndrome.

V usage is TRBV19 and J usage is TRBJ1-5; D gene unclear. V lost 9 bases, J lost 4 bases, and 10 bases lay in between. The length of the CDR3 is 12 residues. The germline V gene encodes CDR1 LNHDA and CDR2 SQIVND (reference sequence). Written as DNA, the CDR3 is TGTGCCAGCGAAGGGCTAAATCAGCCCCAGCATTTT. It encodes CASEGLNQPQHF.

V gene TRBV20-1 combines with J gene TRBJ2-5; possibly TRBD2 for D (6 bases). CDR3 length equals 12 residues. Per germline, CDR1 DFQATT and CDR2 SNEGSKA (reference sequence). Trimming took off 6 bases at V and 2 bases at J, with 10 bases between the two ends. CDR3: CSAPGDQETQYF. The CDR3 DNA reads as TGCAGTGCACCGGGAGATCAAGAGACCCAGTACTTC.

The chain recombines TRBV20-1 with TRBJ2-1; D perhaps matches TRBD2 (6 bases). V lost 5 bases and J lost 2, with 10 bases in between. The CDR3 has 13 residues. Germline lookup yields CDR1 DFQATT and CDR2 SNEGSKA (reference sequence). The CDR3 DNA reads TGCAGTGCTGAGACGGGGGCCTACAATGAGCAGTTCTTC. Translation gives CSAETGAYNEQFF.

The rearrangement links TRBV19 to TRBJ1-1, with D uncertain. Trimming shortened V by 4 bases and J by 1 base, and 7 bases separated the two germline ends. The V gene's germline CDR1 is LNHDA and CDR2 SQIVND (reference sequence). The length of the CDR3 is 13 residues. As DNA, the CDR3 is TGTGCCAGTAGTAGGGAAGGGAACACTGAAGCTTTCTTT. It yields the protein CASSREGNTEAFF.

The chain joins TRBV6-5 to TRBJ1-1; no clear D. The V gene lost 2 bases and the J gene lost 3 bases, with 10 bases spanning the gap. This CDR3 contains 14 residues. The germline V gene has CDR1 MNHEY and CDR2 SVGAGI. The CDR3 protein is CASSYSEVYTEAFF. The CDR3 region has the DNA TGTGCCAGCAGTTACAGCGAGGTCTACACTGAAGCTTTCTTT.

This clonotype was detected only once. The gene calls are TRBV12-3 or TRBV12-4 and TRBJ2-1; D gene uncertain. The CDR3 totals 15 residues. V gave up 2 bases and J gave up 0 bases, with 8 bases separating them. Here the CDR3 DNA reads TGTGCCAGCAGTTTAACACAGAGCTCCTACAATGAGCAGTTCTTC. This translates into CASSLTQSSYNEQFF.

The chain has TRBV12-3 or TRBV12-4 and TRBJ2-5; 9 bases map to TRBD1. CDR3 size: 13 residues. Losses at the gene ends were 6 bases for V and 6 bases for J; bases not matched to a gene: 5. CDR3 DNA: TGTGCCAGCAGCGCCGGGACAGGGAAGACCCAGTACTTC. Its protein product is CASSAGTGKTQYF.

The chain carries TRBV25-1 and TRBJ1-4, with TRBD1 matching 8 bases. Germline V CDR1 and CDR2: MGHDK, SYGVNS. This CDR3 region has 14 residues. V trimming: 4 bases; J trimming: 6 bases; junction bases outside the gene matches: 4. CDR3 nucleotide sequence: TGTGCCAGCAGTGGGACAGGGCCATATGAAAAACTGTTTTTT. It translates to CASSGTGPYEKLFF.

This clonotype appeared once. This chain links TRBV11-3 with TRBJ2-2; D possibly corresponds to TRBD2 (5 bases). The V gene lost 11 bases and the J gene lost 5 bases, with 15 bases spanning the gap. The CDR3 consists of 13 residues. Germline CDR1 is SGHNT and CDR2 is YENEEA. CDR3 residues: CASNVGRTGELFF. In nucleotides, the CDR3 is TGTGCCTCGAACGTGGGGAGAACCGGGGAGCTGTTTTTT.

J is TRBJ1-3 and V is TRBV20-1; the D is unclear. V was trimmed by 3 bases and J by 0 bases, leaving 6 bases between them. This CDR3 spans 13 amino acids. In germline, CDR1 is DFQATT, CDR2 SNEGSKA (reference sequence). The CDR3 loop is CSASLASGNTIYF. The DNA of the CDR3 is TGCAGTGCTAGCTTGGCCTCTGGAAACACCATATATTTT.

This chain joins TRBV25-1 and TRBJ2-1, with a possible D match to TRBD2 (7 bases). The CDR3 consists of 15 residues. The V end lost 7 bases, the J end lost 2 bases, and 15 bases lay between the germline ends. CDR1 is MGHDK and CDR2 is SYGVNS in the germline V gene. The CDR3 loop reads CASTPRGRAYNEQFF. In nucleotides, the CDR3 is TGTGCCAGCACCCCAAGGGGGAGGGCCTACAATGAGCAGTTCTTC.

V and J are TRBV5-4 and TRBJ2-7, with D maybe TRBD2 (6 bases). The CDR3 sequence is 12 residues long. Germline lookup yields CDR1 SGHNT and CDR2 YYREEE (reference sequence). V was clipped by 0 bases and J by 6 bases, with 7 bases between them. CDR3 sequence reads: CASSLERVEQYF. The CDR3 nucleotides read TGTGCCAGCAGCTTGGAGCGGGTCGAGCAGTACTTC.

This rearrangement joins TRBV2 to TRBJ1-5, with D uncertain. The germline V gene has CDR1 SNHLY and CDR2 FYNNEI. The CDR3 has 14 residues. With 6 bases removed from V and 7 bases from J, the gap between germline ends came to 16 bases. This CDR3 reads CASRGGVFNQPQHF. For the CDR3, the DNA is TGTGCCAGCAGGGGCGGGGTTTTTAACCAGCCCCAGCATTTT.

J is TRBJ2-1 and V is TRBV20-1; 7 nucleotides align to TRBD2. The junction had 6 bases not matched to a gene; V was cut back by 3 bases and J by 4 bases. This CDR3 contains 14 residues. From germline, CDR1 is DFQATT and CDR2 SNEGSKA (reference sequence). In DNA, the CDR3 is TGCAGTGCTAGCCCGCTAGCGGCATACAATGAGCAGTTCTTC. Translating it yields CSASPLAAYNEQFF.

This rearrangement joins TRBV20-1 to TRBJ2-7; maybe TRBD2 (5 bases). The V gene's germline CDR1 is DFQATT and CDR2 SNEGSKA (reference sequence). The CDR3 runs to 14 residues. The V end lost 3 bases, the J end lost 2 bases, and 14 bases lay between the germline ends. The CDR3, as DNA: TGCAGTGCTAGTGGAAGACTCGGGACCTACGAGCAGTACTTC. Translation: CSASGRLGTYEQYF.

The chain couples TRBV28 to TRBJ2-7; TRBD2 agrees at 13 bases. J was trimmed by 2 bases and V by 6 bases; bases with no gene match: 10. The CDR3 runs to 17 residues. CDR1 and CDR2 (germline): MDHEN, SYDVKM. The CDR3 coding sequence is TGTGCCAGCAGCTTGACTAGCGGGAGGAGGGGTGCCTACGAGCAGTACTTC. It yields the protein CASSLTSGRRGAYEQYF.

This clonotype appeared once. As DNA, the CDR3 is TGTGCCAGCAGTTACCAGGGGGTGAGGGGCTACACCTTC. It yields the protein CASSYQGVRGYTF. The chain uses TRBV27 and TRBJ1-2; 7 bases are shared with TRBD1. CDR1 and CDR2 from the germline V gene are MNHEY and SMNVEV (reference sequence). The CDR3 contains 13 residues. J was trimmed by 8 bases and V by 4 bases; bases with no gene match: 7.

The V and J genes are TRBV29-1 and TRBJ2-7; 11 bases are a match to TRBD1. The CDR3 covers 12 residues. Germline values: CDR1 SQVTM, CDR2 ANQGSEA. Losses at the gene ends were 7 bases for V and 4 bases for J; bases not matched to a gene: 3. CDR3 nucleotides: TGCAGCGGTAGGGACAGGGGGTACGAGCAGTACTTC. Translated, it gives CSGRDRGYEQYF.

The rearrangement links TRBV27 to TRBJ1-2; maybe TRBD1 (6 bases). CDR1 is MNHEY, CDR2 SMNVEV, per germline (reference sequence). The CDR3 runs to 13 residues. With 1 base removed from V and 8 bases from J, the gap between germline ends came to 11 bases. The CDR3 region is CASSLYGGDGYTF. The DNA of the CDR3 is TGTGCCAGCAGTTTATACGGGGGCGACGGCTACACCTTC.

V usage is TRBV20-1 and J usage is TRBJ2-5; D may correspond to TRBD1 or TRBD2 (6 bases each). This CDR3 contains 14 residues. V was shortened by 6 bases and J by 5 bases, with 19 bases between the two germline ends. CDR1 DFQATT and CDR2 SNEGSKA come from the germline V gene (reference sequence). Here the CDR3 reads CSAPEGGRVETQYF. The CDR3 DNA reads TGCAGTGCACCCGAGGGGGGAAGGGTGGAGACCCAGTACTTC.

The chain employs TRBV21-1 and TRBJ2-1; the D call TRBD1 from the table was never checked on the DNA. TRBV21-1 is recorded as a pseudogene. This CDR3 has 16 amino acids. CDR3: CASTPPEEEDYNEQFF. CDR3 in DNA: TGTGCCAGCACCCCCCCTGAGGAGGAAGACTACAATGAGCAGTTCTTC.

This sequence joins TRBV4-1 and TRBJ2-1, with a weak D call TRBD2 (5 bases). Trimming removed 3 bases from V and 12 bases from J, with 15 bases in between. From germline, CDR1 is MGHRA and CDR2 YSYEKL. The CDR3 sequence is 13 residues long. CDR3: CASSQETTYGQFF. CDR3 sequence (DNA): TGCGCCAGCAGCCAGGAGACTACTTATGGGCAGTTCTTC.

The chain combines TRBV9 with TRBJ2-5, with 10 bases aligning to TRBD2. The CDR3 is 15 residues long. Trimming took 3 bases from V and 5 from J; bases not matched to a gene: 7. CDR1 is SGDLS and CDR2 is YYNGEE in the germline V gene. The CDR3 is CASSDWTSGTETQYF. CDR3 bases: TGTGCCAGCAGCGATTGGACTAGCGGAACGGAGACCCAGTACTTC.

The chain couples TRBV6-5 to TRBJ2-2, with TRBD1 as a possible D gene (6 bases). Looked up from germline, CDR1 is MNHEY and CDR2 is SVGAGI. The ends were cut back, 7 bases at V and 2 bases at J, with 14 bases in the middle. The CDR3 runs to 15 residues. The CDR3 sequence: CASNTGSGNTGELFF. CDR3 in DNA: TGTGCCAGCAATACAGGGTCGGGCAACACCGGGGAGCTGTTTTTT.

This chain links TRBV11-2 with TRBJ1-1; TRBD1 might be the D (5 bases). This CDR3 comprises 16 residues. Germline CDR1 and CDR2: SGHAT and FQNNGV. Trimming removed 1 base at V and 6 bases at J, with 18 bases between. CDR3 in amino acids: CASSLASFLGGAEAFF. Written as DNA, the CDR3 is TGTGCCAGCAGCTTAGCCTCCTTCCTGGGGGGGGCTGAAGCTTTCTTT.

This chain links TRBV20-1 with TRBJ2-7; D is ambiguous. The germline V gene has CDR1 DFQATT and CDR2 SNEGSKA (reference sequence). Trimming took off 1 base at V and 0 bases at J, with 13 bases between the two ends. The CDR3 spans 15 residues. The CDR3 nucleotides read TGCAGTGCTAGAGGGGCGCCCCCTCACTCCTACGAGCAGTACTTC. It encodes CSARGAPPHSYEQYF.

The V gene is TRBV27, the J gene TRBJ2-1; TRBD1 is a possible D gene (5 bases). There are 16 residues in the CDR3. Germline V gives CDR1 MNHEY, CDR2 SMNVEV (reference sequence). V was clipped by 1 base and J by 2 bases, with 12 bases between them. The CDR3 loop reads CASSLLAEQAYNEQFF. The DNA of the CDR3 is TGTGCCAGCAGTTTATTGGCGGAACAGGCCTACAATGAGCAGTTCTTC.

This sequence joins TRBV30 and TRBJ1-1; D ambiguous. Trimming removed 0 bases at V and 6 bases at J, with 8 bases between. The CDR3 contains 12 residues. Germline V gene sequence: CDR1 GTSNPN, CDR2 SVGIG (reference sequence). In nucleotides, the CDR3 is TGTGCCTGGAGTGTACTGGCCCCTGAAGCTTTCTTT. It translates to CAWSVLAPEAFF.

The rearrangement links TRBV7-9 to TRBJ2-7; no clear D. This CDR3 has 13 amino acids. V was trimmed by 0 bases and J by 5 bases, leaving 8 bases between them. The germline gives CDR1 SEHNR, CDR2 FQNEAQ (reference sequence). CDR3 bases: TGTGCCAGCAGCTTAGCTGGCACCGACGAGCAGTACTTC. This gives the protein CASSLAGTDEQYF.

This rearrangement joins TRBV6-5 to TRBJ1-2, with 8 bases fitting TRBD1. J was trimmed by 11 bases and V by 0 bases; bases with no gene match: 5. Per germline, CDR1 MNHEY and CDR2 SVGAGI. This CDR3 has 13 amino acids. In DNA form, the CDR3 reads TGTGCCAGCAGTTACTCAGGACAGGGTCGGTACACCTTC. Translation: CASSYSGQGRYTF.